The 8 T cell receptor beta chains in this list originate from one sample, sequenced in a study of T cells in Graves' hyperthyroidism and ophthalmopathy (dated by TCRdb to the late 2010s). Library construction relied on multiplex PCR. Sequencer: Illumina HiSeq 2000. The TCR beta CDR3 regions were amplified from the RNA transcripts. The first round of RT-PCR for the TCR CDR3 was performed with the HTBI primer set and the Qiagen OneStep RT-PCR kit. The public reads were reanalyzed by TCRdb: fastp trimming at Q25, MiXCR alignment, in-frame beta chains only. Merged by CDR3 protein, the rows form single entries marked with the most common genes and DNA. The sample yields 730,000 or so distinct CDR3 sequences; about 17% were counted once. The biggest ten clones account for roughly a sixth of the sample. The source material was blood. The receptors originated from a woman in her fifties or sixties with Graves' hyperthyroidism that later progressed to Graves' ophthalmopathy.

This clonotype was observed a few times. The rearrangement joins TRBV2 to TRBJ2-3; 11 bases are shared with TRBD2. Trimming removed 1 base from V and 3 bases from J; junction bases left unmatched: 6. This CDR3 region has 17 residues. Germline CDR1 is SNHLY and CDR2 is FYNNEI. For the CDR3, the DNA is TGTGCCAGCAGTGAAGTGTTAGCGGGGGGGCTTACAGATACGCAGTATTTT. Translation: CASSEVLAGGLTDTQYF. The whole variable domain, filled in from reference TRBV2 and TRBJ2-3, reads EPEVTQTPSHQVTQMGQEVILRCVPISNHLYFYWYRQILGQKVEFLVSFYNNEISEKSEIFDDQFSVERPDGSNFTLKIRSTKLEDSAMYFCASSEVLAGGLTDTQYFGPGTRLTVL.

This clonotype was picked up a small number of times. The V gene is TRBV29-1, the J gene TRBJ2-7, with D possibly being TRBD2 (6 bases). CDR3 length: 13 residues. V lost 6 bases and J 3 bases, leaving 15 bases between the germline ends. CDR1 and CDR2 (germline): SQVTM, ANQGSEA. In DNA, the CDR3 is TGCAGCGTACGGACCGGGGGAAACTACGAGCAGTACTTC. Its protein product is CSVRTGGNYEQYF.

This clonotype was recorded many times. The chain combines TRBV3-1 with TRBJ2-5; 15 positions match TRBD2. V gave up 1 base and J gave up 0 bases; unmatched junction bases: 3. Germline V gene lookup returns CDR1 LGHDT and CDR2 YNNKEL (reference sequence). The CDR3 consists of 18 residues. The CDR3 bases are TGTGCCAGCAGCCAAGGGACTAGCGGGGGGGCTTACCAAGAGACCCAGTACTTC. It specifies CASSQGTSGGAYQETQYF.

This clonotype was counted a few times. V gene TRBV4-1 combines with J gene TRBJ2-7; 8 bases are shared with TRBD1. V dropped 4 bases and J dropped 3; count of bases not matched to a gene: 8. Germline CDR1 is MGHRA and CDR2 is YSYEKL. This CDR3 has 15 amino acids. The CDR3 DNA follows: TGCGCCAGCAGCCCGCTTCGAGACAGGGGCTACGAGCAGTACTTC. Amino acid sequence: CASSPLRDRGYEQYF.

This clonotype came up many times. This rearrangement joins TRBV11-2 to TRBJ2-5; D may be TRBD2 (5 bases). Germline V gene sequence: CDR1 SGHAT, CDR2 FQNNGV. The CDR3 spans 14 residues. V dropped 0 bases and J dropped 4 bases, with 9 bases sitting between them. For the CDR3, the DNA is TGTGCCAGCAGCTTAGATCGGGATCGAGAGACCCAGTACTTC. Translating it yields CASSLDRDRETQYF. The full variable domain, rest sourced from reference TRBV11-2 and TRBJ2-5, is EAGVAQSPRYKIIEKRQSVAFWCNPISGHATLYWYQQILGQGPKLLIQFQNNGVVDDSQLPKDRFSAERLKGVDSTLKIQPAKLEDSAVYLCASSLDRDRETQYFGPGTRLLVL.

This clonotype was detected ten times or more. The chain has TRBV30 and TRBJ1-3; D call uncertain. Between the trimmed V and J ends, which lost 4 bases and 3 bases, there was a span of 13 bases. The CDR3 is 14 amino acids. Germline V gene data show CDR1 as GTSNPN and CDR2 as SVGIG (reference sequence). This CDR3 reads CAWTMRTRGNTIYF. DNA for the CDR3: TGTGCCTGGACGATGAGGACCCGTGGAAACACCATATATTTT.

This chain uses TRBV20-1 with TRBJ1-1, with D possibly being TRBD1 (5 bases). The length of the CDR3 is 11 residues. Germline CDR1 and CDR2: DFQATT and SNEGSKA (reference sequence). The germline V and J ends were trimmed by 4 bases and 8 bases, with 11 bases remaining between them. CDR3: CSAMGPSEAFF. The CDR3 DNA reads as TGCAGTGCTATGGGGCCCTCCGAAGCTTTCTTT.

This clonotype showed up many times. CDR3 residues: CASSEVGSSGVFYNEQFF. The CDR3 DNA is TGTGCCAGCAGTGAAGTTGGGTCTAGCGGGGTCTTCTACAATGAGCAGTTCTTC. This chain uses TRBV2 with TRBJ2-1, with TRBD2 matching over 9 bases. The germline V gene encodes CDR1 SNHLY and CDR2 FYNNEI. This CDR3 region has 18 residues. Trimming cost V 1 base and J 3 bases; bases outside gene matches: 10.